The subject of this entry is one TCR beta chain. The target antigen is unknown. This CDR3 spans 13 amino acids. Germline-derived CDR1 and CDR2 are SEHNR and FQNEAQ (reference sequence). V was pared by 5 bases and J by 4 bases, with 11 bases between. Patient tissue came from resections in Japan or China, 2014–2017. Macro-dissection enriched premalignant or tumor cells before nucleic acid extraction. The data originate from a study of immune evolution from preneoplasia to lung adenocarcinoma. Study outcomes and limitations: Compared with EGFR-mutant or double wild-type lesions, KRAS-mutant nodules were more clonal. Normal lung had the highest top T cell clone frequencies.

Method: immunoSEQ multiplex PCR; TCRdb's copy keeps in-frame clones and lacks some. The sample includes about 13,000 clones, more than 80% of them seen just once. The chain recombines TRBV7-9 with TRBJ1-1; unclear D gene. This TCR was sampled from a person aged 65 to 85 with lung adenocarcinoma. Sequencing used FFPE minimally invasive lung adenocarcinoma tissue. The chain's CDR3 is CASSPGLGTEAFF. The CDR3 nucleotides are TGTGCCAGCAGCCCCGGGCTTGGCACTGAAGCTTTCTTT. The full variable domain, with the rest looked up from reference TRBV7-9 and TRBJ1-1, is DTGVSQNPRHKITKRGQNVTFRCDPISEHNRLYWYRQTLGQGPEFLTYFQNEAQLEKSRLLSDRFSAERPKGSFSTLEIQRTEQGDSAMYLCASSPGLGTEAFFGQGTRLTVV.